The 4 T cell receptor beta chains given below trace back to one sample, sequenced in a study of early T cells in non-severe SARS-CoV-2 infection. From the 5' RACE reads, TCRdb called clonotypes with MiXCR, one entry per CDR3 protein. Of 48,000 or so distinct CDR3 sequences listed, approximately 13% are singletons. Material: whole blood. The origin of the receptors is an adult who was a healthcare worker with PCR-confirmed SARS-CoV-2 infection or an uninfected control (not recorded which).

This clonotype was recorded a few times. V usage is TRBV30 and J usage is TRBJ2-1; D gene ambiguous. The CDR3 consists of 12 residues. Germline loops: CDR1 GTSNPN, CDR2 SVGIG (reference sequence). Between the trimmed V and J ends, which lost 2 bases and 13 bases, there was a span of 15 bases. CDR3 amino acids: CAWSPGPLGQFF. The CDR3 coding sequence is TGTGCCTGGAGTCCCGGGCCCCTGGGCCAGTTCTTC.

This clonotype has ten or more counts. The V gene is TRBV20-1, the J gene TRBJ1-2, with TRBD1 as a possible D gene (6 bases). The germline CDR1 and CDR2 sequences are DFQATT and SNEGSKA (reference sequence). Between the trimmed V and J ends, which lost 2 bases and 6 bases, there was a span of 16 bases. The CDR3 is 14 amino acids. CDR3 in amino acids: CSARPTGRVDGYTF. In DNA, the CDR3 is TGCAGTGCTAGACCTACAGGGAGGGTTGATGGCTACACCTTC.

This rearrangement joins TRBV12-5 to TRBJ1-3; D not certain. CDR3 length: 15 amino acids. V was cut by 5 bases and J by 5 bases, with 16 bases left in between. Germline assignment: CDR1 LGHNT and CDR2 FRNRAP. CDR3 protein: CASGQPEMNRNTIYF. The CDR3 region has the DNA TGTGCTAGTGGTCAACCTGAGATGAATCGAAACACCATATATTTT.

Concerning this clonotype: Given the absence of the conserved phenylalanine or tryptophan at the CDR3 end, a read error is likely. The CDR3 is CASSYGQGSYGYTL. The CDR3 bases are TGTGCCAGCAGCTACGGACAGGGGAGCTATGGCTACACCCTC. This chain connects TRBV7-9 to TRBJ1-2; 9 nucleotides line up with TRBD1. Germline CDR1 is SEHNR and CDR2 is FQNEAQ (reference sequence). The V and J ends lost 4 bases and 4 bases, in that order; junction bases with no gene match: 4. The CDR3 is 14 residues long.